What follows are 20 T cell receptor beta chains derived from one specimen sequenced in a study of beta chain features in type 1 diabetes. The isolated RNA, all of it, was reverse transcribed, so expressed TCRB transcripts were what got sequenced. This table comes from immunoSEQ multiplex PCR, and its TCRdb copy is limited to in-frame clones, with some not included. The data contain under 450,000 clones, about 14% of them singletons. Sequenced material: naive CD4+ T cells from blood. The source of these receptors is a man between 25 and 39 years old in good health.

This clone showed up just a few times. The chain combines TRBV7-9 with TRBJ1-1; D uncertain. From germline, CDR1 is SEHNR and CDR2 FQNEAQ (reference sequence). This CDR3 spans 16 amino acids. V lost 1 base, J lost 5 bases, and 17 bases lay in between. The DNA of the CDR3 is TGTGCCAGCAGCTTAGGCCGTGCAAGGTTAAGGACTGAAGCTTTCTTT. This encodes CASSLGRARLRTEAFF.

V usage is TRBV7-9 and J usage is TRBJ2-7; the match to TRBD2 covers 7 bases. This CDR3 is built from 15 residues. Trimming took 2 bases from V and 0 from J; bases not matched to a gene: 4. The V gene's germline CDR1 is SEHNR and CDR2 FQNEAQ (reference sequence). CDR3 nucleotides: TGTGCCAGCAGCTTACGAGCGGGGCACTCCTACGAGCAGTACTTC. It encodes CASSLRAGHSYEQYF. Full variable domain (outside the CDR3, taken from reference TRBV7-9 and TRBJ2-7): DTGVSQNPRHKITKRGQNVTFRCDPISEHNRLYWYRQTLGQGPEFLTYFQNEAQLEKSRLLSDRFSAERPKGSFSTLEIQRTEQGDSAMYLCASSLRAGHSYEQYFGPGTRLTVT.

This clone was detected a few times. This chain links TRBV7-7 with TRBJ2-2; maybe TRBD2 (5 bases). This CDR3 is 15 amino acids long. The germline CDR1 and CDR2 sequences are SSHAT and FNYEAQ (reference sequence). With 2 bases removed from V and 5 bases from J, the gap between germline ends came to 12 bases. The CDR3 loop is CASSLRGRETGELFF. CDR3 sequence (DNA): TGTGCCAGCAGCTTACGGGGTAGAGAGACCGGGGAGCTGTTTTTT.

With respect to this clone: Distinct nucleotide sequences in the sample also encode this CDR3. The chain carries TRBV7-2 and TRBJ1-1; D unclear. CDR1 is SGHTA, CDR2 FQGNSA, per germline. V shed 1 base and J shed 6 bases, with 3 bases lying between them. The CDR3 extends over 11 amino acids. CDR3 protein: CASSLGSEAFF. The CDR3 DNA sequence: TGTGCCAGCAGCTTAGGCTCTGAAGCTTTCTTT.

This rearrangement joins TRBV5-1 to TRBJ2-5; D is uncertain. The CDR3 is 15 amino acids. CDR1 is SGHRS and CDR2 is YFSETQ in the germline V gene. V dropped 0 bases and J dropped 0 bases, with 9 bases sitting between them. The CDR3 here is CASSLDGKYQETQYF. Here the CDR3 DNA reads TGCGCCAGCAGCTTGGACGGCAAATACCAAGAGACCCAGTACTTC.

This chain uses TRBV4-1 with TRBJ2-5; tentative D call: TRBD1 (6 bases). Trimming took off 1 base at V and 5 bases at J, with 11 bases between the two ends. Germline V gene sequence: CDR1 MGHRA, CDR2 YSYEKL. The CDR3 runs 14 residues. The CDR3 reads CASSQAGARETQYF. The CDR3 nucleotides read TGCGCCAGCAGCCAAGCAGGGGCCCGGGAGACCCAGTACTTC.

This chain uses TRBV15 with TRBJ1-2; 10 positions match TRBD1. The CDR3 has 14 residues. Germline CDR1 and CDR2: LNHNV and YYDKDF (reference sequence). V lost 0 bases and J lost 6; bases outside the gene matches: 1. The CDR3 coding sequence is TGTGCCACCAGCAGAGACGGGACAGGGGATGGCTACACCTTC. The encoded protein is CATSRDGTGDGYTF.

A few counts support this clone. The rearrangement joins TRBV7-2 to TRBJ2-7; D might be TRBD2 (5 bases). Germline loops: CDR1 SGHTA, CDR2 FQGNSA. CDR3 length equals 13 residues. V lost 3 bases to trimming and J lost 3 bases, with 9 bases between them. The DNA of the CDR3 is TGTGCCAGCAGCTTCCAACTAGTCTACGAGCAGTACTTC. Its protein product is CASSFQLVYEQYF.

Only a few counts were recorded for this clone. The chain has TRBV4-1 and TRBJ2-5; 8 bases map to TRBD2. Losses at the gene ends were 1 base for V and 4 bases for J; bases not matched to a gene: 11. This CDR3 has 17 amino acids. The V gene's germline CDR1 is MGHRA and CDR2 YSYEKL. CDR3 residues: CASSQGKVAGLGETQYF. In DNA form, the CDR3 reads TGCGCCAGCAGCCAAGGCAAGGTAGCGGGGTTGGGAGAGACCCAGTACTTC.

The chain couples TRBV9 to TRBJ2-7; 10 nucleotides align to TRBD1. J gave up 1 base and V 0 bases, and 4 bases lay outside the gene matches. There are 16 residues in the CDR3. The germline CDR1 and CDR2 sequences are SGDLS and YYNGEE. The CDR3 nucleotides read TGTGCCAGCAGCGTAGCAGACAGGGGGCGGTCCTACGAGCAGTACTTC. Amino acids: CASSVADRGRSYEQYF.

This chain uses TRBV19 with TRBJ2-1; 9 bases agree with TRBD1. The J segment lost 4 bases and the V segment lost 4 bases, leaving 5 bases of the junction unmatched. The CDR3 spans 15 residues. Per germline, CDR1 LNHDA and CDR2 SQIVND (reference sequence). DNA for the CDR3: TGTGCCAGTAGTAGGGACAGGGCCCTATACAATGAGCAGTTCTTC. This translates into CASSRDRALYNEQFF.

This rearrangement joins TRBV18 to TRBJ2-1; tentative D call: TRBD2 (5 bases). The germline gives CDR1 KGHSH, CDR2 LQKENI. CDR3 length: 17 amino acids. Deletions cut 3 bases from V and 0 bases from J, with 15 bases between. The CDR3 bases are TGTGCCAGCTCACCGAGACGGACTGGTGGCTCCTACAATGAGCAGTTCTTC. The encoded protein is CASSPRRTGGSYNEQFF. Full variable domain (remainder filled in from reference TRBV18 and TRBJ2-1): NAGVMQNPRHLVRRRGQEARLRCSPMKGHSHVYWYRQLPEEGLKFMVYLQKENIIDESGMPKERFSAEFPKEGPSILRIQQVVRGDSAAYFCASSPRRTGGSYNEQFFGPGTRLTVL.

This chain connects TRBV2 to TRBJ2-5, with TRBD1 identical over 8 bases. The CDR3 spans 13 residues. V was pared by 8 bases and J by 7 bases, with 9 bases of the junction left unmatched. Looked up from germline, CDR1 is SNHLY and CDR2 is FYNNEI. CDR3 DNA sequence: TGTGCCAGCGCGACCGGGACAGGAGGGACCCAGTACTTC. This sequence encodes CASATGTGGTQYF.

Only a few counts were recorded for this clone. The chain has TRBV30 and TRBJ2-1; a possible D gene is TRBD2 (5 bases). From germline, CDR1 is GTSNPN and CDR2 SVGIG (reference sequence). CDR3 length equals 14 residues. With 0 bases removed from V and 1 base from J, the gap between germline ends came to 7 bases. In nucleotides, the CDR3 is TGTGCCTGGAGTGTACCGGGGTCCTACAATGAGCAGTTCTTC. The encoded protein is CAWSVPGSYNEQFF. Full variable domain (remainder filled in from reference TRBV30 and TRBJ2-1): SQTIHQWPATLVQPVGSPLSLECTVEGTSNPNLYWYRQAAGRGLQLLFYSVGIGQISSEVPQNLSASRPQDRQFILSSKKLLLSDSGFYLCAWSVPGSYNEQFFGPGTRLTVL.

The V and J genes are TRBV5-6 and TRBJ2-7, with a weak D call TRBD2 (5 bases). The CDR3 spans 16 residues. The V gene lost 4 bases and the J gene lost 0 bases, with 17 bases spanning the gap. From germline, CDR1 is SGHDT and CDR2 YYEEEE. This CDR3 is CASSPRKVLASYEQYF. CDR3 nucleotides: TGTGCCAGCAGCCCCCGGAAAGTCCTAGCCTCCTACGAGCAGTACTTC.

V gene TRBV7-2 combines with J gene TRBJ1-2, with D unresolved. CDR3 size: 14 residues. Germline V gives CDR1 SGHTA, CDR2 FQGNSA. The V and J ends lost 1 base and 8 bases respectively, with 14 bases between them. For the CDR3, the DNA is TGTGCCAGCAGCTTAGGGTTGACGGCTCGGGGCTACACCTTC. Protein sequence: CASSLGLTARGYTF.

This clone was observed a few times. The J gene is TRBJ2-1, the V gene TRBV30; 7 positions agree with TRBD2. The CDR3 is 11 residues long. From germline, CDR1 is GTSNPN and CDR2 SVGIG (reference sequence). J lost 12 bases, V lost 3 bases, and 5 bases had no gene match. This CDR3 reads CAWRGREVQFF. DNA for the CDR3: TGTGCCTGGAGAGGGAGGGAGGTGCAGTTCTTC.

The sample holds a few counts of this clone. This chain connects TRBV29-1 to TRBJ2-5, with D perhaps TRBD1 (5 bases). Germline-derived CDR1 and CDR2 are SQVTM and ANQGSEA. The V end was cut by 5 bases, the J end by 2 bases, with 9 bases between. CDR3 length: 12 amino acids. The CDR3: CSVSGSQETQYF. CDR3 DNA sequence: TGCAGCGTTTCAGGGTCACAAGAGACCCAGTACTTC.

This clone came up a few times. The V call is TRBV4-2, the J call TRBJ1-4, with a weak D call TRBD1 (5 bases). V dropped 1 base and J dropped 2 bases, with 20 bases sitting between them. Germline assignment: CDR1 LGHNA and CDR2 YNFKEQ. CDR3 length equals 19 residues. The CDR3 nucleotides read TGTGCCAGCAGCCAAGCGAGCGCCCCGGGCGGACACACTAATGAAAAACTGTTTTTT. This gives the protein CASSQASAPGGHTNEKLFF.

This clone was counted only a few times. This rearrangement joins TRBV14 to TRBJ2-4, with D possibly being TRBD1 (6 bases). Germline V CDR1 and CDR2: SGHDN, FVKESK. Trimming took 1 base from V and 9 from J, leaving 13 bases between them. The CDR3 totals 14 residues. The CDR3 region is CASSQGAGVRIQYF. The CDR3 DNA reads as TGTGCCAGCAGCCAAGGCGCAGGGGTACGCATTCAGTACTTC.